The 4 T cell receptor beta chains listed next were all sequenced from one sample in a study of T cells after yellow fever vaccination. Via MiXCR, TCRdb re-called the 5' RACE reads, giving one row per CDR3 protein. The sample carries approximately 90,000 distinct CDR3 sequences, about an eighth recorded once. Specimen: CD8+ T cells not binding an NS4B(214-222) dextramer, sorted from PBMCs, collected about 21 days after the first yellow fever vaccination. The receptors come from a man between 18 and 29 years old who received the YFV17D yellow fever vaccine.

This chain links TRBV4-1 with TRBJ1-2; 8 bases are shared with TRBD1. Germline assignment: CDR1 MGHRA and CDR2 YSYEKL. CDR3 length equals 16 residues. The junction had 3 bases not matched to a gene; V was cut back by 0 bases and J by 0 bases. CDR3 nucleotide sequence: TGCGCCAGCAGCCAAGACAGGGGGCTGGCTAACTATGGCTACACCTTC. This sequence encodes CASSQDRGLANYGYTF.

This clonotype turned up a few times. The chain has TRBV4-1 and TRBJ1-3, with TRBD1 matching 7 bases. Trimming cost V 4 bases and J 4 bases; bases outside gene matches: 7. Germline V gene sequence: CDR1 MGHRA, CDR2 YSYEKL. The CDR3 has 15 residues. CDR3 loop: CASSRGTERGNTIYF. CDR3 bases: TGCGCCAGCAGCCGGGGGACAGAACGCGGAAACACCATATATTTT.

This clonotype was detected only a few times. The J gene is TRBJ2-7, the V gene TRBV21-1; the table's TRBD1 call for D was not verified on the DNA. TRBV21-1 is a pseudogene locus. The CDR3 loop spans 14 amino acids. Here the CDR3 reads CASSNGLSPYEQYV. CDR3 in DNA: TGTGCCAGCAGCAACGGCCTATCCCCTTACGAGCAGTACGTC.

The chain couples TRBV4-1 to TRBJ1-2; D gene uncertain. Deletions cut 1 base from V and 3 bases from J, with 12 bases between. The CDR3 runs 15 residues. CDR1 is MGHRA and CDR2 is YSYEKL in the germline V gene. This CDR3 reads CASSQGVRNYYGYTF. In nucleotides, the CDR3 is TGCGCCAGCAGCCAAGGGGTGCGGAACTACTATGGCTACACCTTC.